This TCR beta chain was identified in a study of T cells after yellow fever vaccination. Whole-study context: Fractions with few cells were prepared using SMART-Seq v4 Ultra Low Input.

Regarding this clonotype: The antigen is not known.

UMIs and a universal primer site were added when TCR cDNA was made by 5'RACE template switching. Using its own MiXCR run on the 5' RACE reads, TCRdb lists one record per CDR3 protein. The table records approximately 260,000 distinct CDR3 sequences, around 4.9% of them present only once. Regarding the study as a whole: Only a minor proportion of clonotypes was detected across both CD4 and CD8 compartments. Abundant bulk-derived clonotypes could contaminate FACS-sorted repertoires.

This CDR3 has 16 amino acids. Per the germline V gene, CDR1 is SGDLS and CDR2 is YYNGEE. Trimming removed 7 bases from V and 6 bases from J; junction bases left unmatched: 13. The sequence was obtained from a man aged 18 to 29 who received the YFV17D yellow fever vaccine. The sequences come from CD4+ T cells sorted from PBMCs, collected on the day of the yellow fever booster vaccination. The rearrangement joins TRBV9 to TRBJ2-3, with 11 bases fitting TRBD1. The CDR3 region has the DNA TGTGCCAGCCAGAGGCCCGGGACAGGGGGTATCGATACGCAGTATTTT. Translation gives CASQRPGTGGIDTQYF. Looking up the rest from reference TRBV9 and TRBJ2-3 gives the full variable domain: DSGVTQTPKHLITATGQRVTLRCSPRSGDLSVYWYQQSLDQGLQFLIQYYNGEERAKGNILERFSAQQFPDLHSELNLSSLELGDSALYFCASQRPGTGGIDTQYFGPGTRLTVL.